The present TCR beta chain was sequenced within a study of control samples from healthy donors and cancer patients. The ends were cut back, 0 bases at V and 6 bases at J, with 16 bases in the middle. The CDR3 extends over 15 amino acids. CDR1 and CDR2 from the germline V gene are SGHNT and YYREEE (reference sequence). Using immunoSEQ multiplex PCR, the repertoire was profiled, and TCRdb retains in-frame clones only, with some absent. The table has 130,000 to 150,000 clones, just under 95% seen once. The chain joins TRBV5-4 to TRBJ2-7; possibly TRBD2 for D (5 bases). The TCR sequence derives from a man aged 55 to 70 with colorectal cancer. The specimen was PBMCs. The CDR3 nucleotides read TGTGCCAGCAGCTTGGGGGGAGCGGTGGAGTTCGAGCAGTACTTC. This codes for CASSLGGAVEFEQYF.